This T cell receptor beta chain was documented in a study of beta chain features in type 1 diabetes. The study reverse transcribed the entire isolated RNA, so it sequenced expressed TCRB transcripts. Produced via immunoSEQ multiplex PCR; TCRdb's table is partial and in-frame only. The sample includes roughly 150,000 clones, about 8.1% of them seen just once. From germline, CDR1 is LGHNA and CDR2 YNFKEQ. The V and J ends lost 4 bases and 2 bases, in that order; junction bases with no gene match: 4. The CDR3 consists of 16 residues. The chain recombines TRBV4-2 with TRBJ1-3, with TRBD1 matching 11 bases. The origin of this receptor is a man aged 18 to 29 in good health. Material: central memory CD4+ T cells from blood. The CDR3 DNA reads as TGTGCCAGCAGCCGGCGGACAGGGGGCACTGGAAACACCATATATTTT. This translates into CASSRRTGGTGNTIYF.